The 22 T cell receptor beta chains below all came from one sample that was sequenced in a study of response to subunit inactivated influenza vaccine. TCRdb reprocessed the RT-PCR reads with MiXCR, giving one entry per CDR3 protein. Counted here are hundreds of thousands of distinct CDR3 sequences, less than 20% occurring once; the ten biggest clones make up around 10%. This material consisted of PBMCs from blood, taken about 11 days after vaccination. The source of these receptors is a man between 50 and 59 years old who received an inactivated influenza vaccine.

The V call is TRBV6-1, the J call TRBJ1-4; D perhaps matches TRBD1 (5 bases). In germline, CDR1 is MNHNS, CDR2 SASEGT. V was cut by 11 bases and J by 5 bases, with 15 bases left in between. The CDR3 runs to 13 residues. The chain's CDR3 is CAAKQAANEKLFF. In DNA, the CDR3 is TGTGCCGCCAAACAGGCAGCAAATGAAAAACTGTTTTTT.

This clonotype occurred many times. The chain employs TRBV28 and TRBJ1-5, with D hard to call. The CDR3 length is 12 residues. Germline CDR1 is MDHEN and CDR2 is SYDVKM. V was shortened by 1 base and J by 11 bases, with 9 bases between the two germline ends. CDR3 protein: CASSLFTGSQHF. CDR3 in DNA: TGTGCCAGCAGTTTATTTACCGGGTCCCAGCATTTT. Combining the CDR3 with reference TRBV28 and TRBJ1-5 gives the whole variable domain DVKVTQSSRYLVKRTGEKVFLECVQDMDHENMFWYRQDPGLGLRLIYFSYDVKMKEKGDIPEGYSVSREKKERFSLILESASTNQTSMYLCASSLFTGSQHFGDGTRLSIL.

The genes are TRBV11-2 and TRBJ2-1, with 7 bases lining up with TRBD1. The length of the CDR3 is 15 residues. Germline-derived CDR1 and CDR2 are SGHAT and FQNNGV. V gave up 4 bases and J gave up 9 bases; unmatched junction bases: 12. CDR3 nucleotides: TGTGCCAGCAGCTGGGGACAGACTCCGGCGGGTGAGCAGTTCTTC. Protein sequence: CASSWGQTPAGEQFF.

This clonotype was observed a few times. The rearrangement links TRBV12-3 or TRBV12-4 to TRBJ2-7; 10 bases line up with TRBD2. Trimming removed 4 bases from V and 7 bases from J; junction bases left unmatched: 10. This CDR3 comprises 15 residues. The CDR3 DNA is TGTGCCAGCAGTTCTGGGCTAGCGGGAGTCGGAGAGCAGTACTTC. Translated: CASSSGLAGVGEQYF.

This clonotype was counted between two and nine times. The rearrangement uses TRBV5-1 and TRBJ2-1, with 11 bases aligning to TRBD2. Germline V CDR1 and CDR2: SGHRS, YFSETQ. CDR3 length equals 17 residues. With V trimmed by 4 bases and J by 5 bases, 11 bases remained unmatched. The CDR3 coding sequence is TGCGCCAGCAGCCCCGGGGTAGCGGGAGGGACACACAATGAGCAGTTCTTC. Amino acids: CASSPGVAGGTHNEQFF.

This clonotype was observed a few times. The chain carries TRBV28 and TRBJ2-7; D gene unclear. CDR1 and CDR2 from the germline V gene are MDHEN and SYDVKM. Trimming shortened V by 6 bases and J by 2 bases, and 14 bases separated the two germline ends. The CDR3 is 14 amino acids. DNA of the CDR3: TGTGCCAGCAGACCCTTGGAGTTCCCCTACGAGCAGTACTTC. This codes for CASRPLEFPYEQYF.

This clonotype was counted a few times. The chain's CDR3 is CSAEPAGVNEQFF. CDR3 coding DNA: TGCAGTGCTGAACCTGCAGGGGTCAATGAGCAGTTCTTC. The V call is TRBV20-1, the J call TRBJ2-1, with D perhaps matching TRBD1 (6 bases). The CDR3 has 13 amino acids. V was cut by 5 bases and J by 6 bases, with 14 bases left in between. Germline V gene lookup returns CDR1 DFQATT and CDR2 SNEGSKA (reference sequence).

The chain uses TRBV7-6 and TRBJ2-1; 15 bases map to TRBD2. Germline assignment: CDR1 SGHVS and CDR2 FNYEAQ. V dropped 5 bases and J dropped 0; count of bases not matched to a gene: 5. The CDR3 totals 18 residues. The CDR3 here is CASSPGTSGGSSYNEQFF. The CDR3 DNA is TGTGCCAGCAGCCCTGGGACTAGCGGGGGGAGCTCCTACAATGAGCAGTTCTTC.

This clonotype was seen a few times. The chain couples TRBV7-6 to TRBJ1-2; possibly TRBD1 for D (6 bases). The CDR3 consists of 14 residues. Per the germline V gene, CDR1 is SGHVS and CDR2 is FNYEAQ. V was clipped by 1 base and J by 6 bases, with 12 bases between them. This chain's CDR3 is CASSLGDRTDGYTF. Written as DNA, the CDR3 is TGTGCCAGCAGCTTAGGAGACAGGACCGATGGCTACACCTTC.

This clonotype turned up a few times. The chain is built from TRBV7-2 and TRBJ1-4; D unresolved. This CDR3 spans 15 amino acids. The V gene lost 0 bases and the J gene lost 5 bases, with 10 bases spanning the gap. Per germline, CDR1 SGHTA and CDR2 FQGNSA. CDR3 in amino acids: CASSLAARANEKLFF. The CDR3, as DNA: TGTGCCAGCAGCTTAGCGGCTCGGGCGAATGAAAAACTGTTTTTT. The full variable domain, in which reference TRBV7-2 and TRBJ1-4 provide the parts outside the CDR3, is GAGVSQSPSNKVTEKGKDVELRCDPISGHTALYWYRQSLGQGLEFLIYFQGNSAPDKSGLPSDRFSAERTGGSVSTLTIQRTQQEDSAVYLCASSLAARANEKLFFGSGTQLSVL.

This clonotype was seen many times. The chain carries TRBV20-1 and TRBJ2-1; 8 bases match TRBD1. Germline trimming cut 3 bases from V and 8 bases from J; bases unmatched to any gene: 3. CDR3 length: 12 amino acids. Germline CDR1 DFQATT, CDR2 SNEGSKA (reference sequence). CDR3 region: CSARDRADEQFF. CDR3 bases: TGCAGTGCTAGGGACAGGGCGGATGAGCAGTTCTTC.

A few counts support this clonotype. The rearrangement uses TRBV9 and TRBJ1-1; tentatively, D is TRBD1 (6 bases). This CDR3 has 15 amino acids. Deletions cut 3 bases from V and 4 bases from J, with 16 bases between. Germline V gene lookup returns CDR1 SGDLS and CDR2 YYNGEE. The CDR3 sequence: CASSGEMGGSTEAFF. The CDR3 bases are TGTGCCAGCAGCGGAGAGATGGGGGGCAGCACTGAAGCTTTCTTT.

V is TRBV28 and J is TRBJ2-7; 11 nucleotides match TRBD2. The CDR3 contains 15 residues. V trimming: 7 bases; J trimming: 4 bases; junction bases outside the gene matches: 9. CDR1 and CDR2 from the germline V gene are MDHEN and SYDVKM. CDR3 nucleotide sequence: TGTGCCAGCACCGAAACTAGCGGGAGTAAGTACGAGCAGTACTTC. Protein sequence: CASTETSGSKYEQYF.

This clonotype occurred a few times. This chain joins TRBV7-2 and TRBJ2-7, with D unclear. Germline V lookup: CDR1 SGHTA, CDR2 FQGNSA. CDR3 length: 16 residues. Trimming took off 0 bases at V and 0 bases at J, with 12 bases between the two ends. This CDR3 reads CASSLAGGLSSYEQYF. The CDR3 DNA reads TGTGCCAGCAGCTTAGCCGGCGGATTGAGCTCCTACGAGCAGTACTTC.

CDR3 in DNA: TGTGCCATCAGTGACGGGACTAGCGGGGGGCCATTCAGGGAGACCCAGTACTTC. This sequence encodes CAISDGTSGGPFRETQYF. V usage is TRBV10-3 and J usage is TRBJ2-5, with TRBD2 matching over 15 bases. Germline trimming cut 3 bases from V and 5 bases from J; bases unmatched to any gene: 10. Germline V gene data show CDR1 as ENHRY and CDR2 as SYGVKD. CDR3 length equals 18 residues.

The V gene is TRBV21-1, the J gene TRBJ2-7; TRBD2 is the table's D call, not checked against the DNA. TRBV21-1 is a listed pseudogene. There are 14 residues in the CDR3. CDR3 bases: TGTGCCAGCAGCAAAGGTGGGCCAACCTACGAGCAGTACTTC. It codes for CASSKGGPTYEQYF.

The chain is built from TRBV6-2 or TRBV6-3 and TRBJ2-5; either TRBD1 or TRBD2 may supply D (7 bases each). This CDR3 comprises 15 residues. The V and J ends lost 4 bases and 5 bases respectively, with 17 bases between them. Germline CDR1 MNHEY, CDR2 SVGEGT. The CDR3 spells CASSWGGGAGETQYF. Written as DNA, the CDR3 is TGTGCCAGCAGTTGGGGAGGGGGCGCGGGTGAGACCCAGTACTTC.

V gene TRBV7-8 combines with J gene TRBJ2-1; the D call may be TRBD1 or TRBD2 (6 bases each). CDR1 SGHVS and CDR2 FQNEAQ come from the germline V gene. V lost 4 bases and J 4 bases, leaving 23 bases between the germline ends. The CDR3 length is 18 residues. The CDR3 reads CASSYIGRRGENYNEQFF. The CDR3 DNA sequence: TGTGCCAGCAGCTACATCGGACGGAGGGGGGAAAATTACAATGAGCAGTTCTTC.

The V call is TRBV24-1, the J call TRBJ2-3, with a possible D match to TRBD2 (5 bases). This CDR3 comprises 16 residues. Per the germline V gene, CDR1 is KGHDR and CDR2 is SFDVKD. V lost 7 bases to trimming and J lost 2 bases, with 18 bases between them. The CDR3 nucleotides are TGTGCCACCAGCGAAGCCACCGGGAAAATCACAGATACGCAGTATTTT. This sequence encodes CATSEATGKITDTQYF.

The sample holds a few counts of this clonotype. The rearrangement uses TRBV9 and TRBJ2-2; 11 bases map to TRBD1. Germline V gives CDR1 SGDLS, CDR2 YYNGEE. The CDR3 has 17 residues. Trimming took 3 bases from V and 1 from J; bases not matched to a gene: 5. Here the CDR3 DNA reads TGTGCCAGCAGCGATCGGGACAGGGGGTTGAACACCGGGGAGCTGTTTTTT. This gives the protein CASSDRDRGLNTGELFF.

This clonotype was counted only a few times. The chain recombines TRBV7-9 with TRBJ2-3; 7 bases fit TRBD2. CDR1 is SEHNR, CDR2 FQNEAQ, per germline (reference sequence). The length of the CDR3 is 15 residues. J gave up 4 bases and V 4 bases, and 8 bases lay outside the gene matches. CDR3 sequence reads: CASSSRWEGADTQYF. The CDR3 DNA reads TGTGCCAGCAGCTCAAGATGGGAGGGCGCAGATACGCAGTATTTT.

This clonotype was recorded at least ten times. V and J are TRBV4-3 and TRBJ2-5, with a tentative D call TRBD2 (5 bases). Germline CDR1 is LGHNA and CDR2 is YSLEER. V lost 0 bases and J 5 bases, leaving 13 bases between the germline ends. CDR3 length: 15 residues. CDR3 DNA sequence: TGCGCCAGCAGCCAAGATTATACCCCGGGGGAGACCCAGTACTTC. Protein product: CASSQDYTPGETQYF.